The rows below give T cell receptor beta chains drawn from one sample of a study of graft-versus-host responses after intestinal transplantation. Data came from immunoSEQ multiplex PCR; TCRdb stores just in-frame clones and leaves some out. In the table there are just over 85,000 clones, 80% to 95% of which are singletons. Their target antigens are unknown. Specimen: unstimulated CD8+ T cells sorted from spleen or lymph node cells, collected before transplant. The receptors originated from a human donor who was the organ donor for an intestinal transplant. Both conserved end residues are part of each CDR3. A D gene is named only where the DNA matches it firmly. Clone size, where shown, is once, few, many, or a class for clones that have expanded.

D,J,V,size,DNA,CDR3
TRBD1,TRBJ2-7,TRBV5-4,NA,TGTGCCAGCAGCAAACAGGGGAGTACCTACGAGCAGTACTTC,CASSKQGSTYEQYF
TRBD2,TRBJ2-3,TRBV5-6,once,TGTGCCAGCAGCTCCTTTAGCGGGGTCACAGATACGCAGTATTTT,CASSSFSGVTDTQYF
NA,TRBJ2-7,TRBV27,NA,TGTGCCAGCAGATCGCAGGGTGACGAGCAGTACTTC,CASRSQGDEQYF
NA,TRBJ2-7,TRBV4-3,NA,TGCGCCAGCAGCCAAGTGAGGGGGGGCTCCTACGAGCAGTACTTC,CASSQVRGGSYEQYF
NA,TRBJ2-7,TRBV6-5,once,TGTGCCAGCCGTTCTCAGGGTGTTGAGCAGTACTTC,CASRSQGVEQYF
TRBD1,TRBJ2-7,TRBV13,NA,TGTGCCAGCAGCAGGGGCCGGGACAGGGAGGTCTACGAGCAGTACTTC,CASSRGRDREVYEQYF
NA,TRBJ2-1,TRBV27,NA,TGTGCCAGCAGTTCCGCCGGGTCCACCAATGAGCAGTTCTTC,CASSSAGSTNEQFF
TRBD1,TRBJ2-7,TRBV9,NA,TGTGCCAGCAGCGCCGAGGGGCGGACAGGGGACGAGCAGTACTTC,CASSAEGRTGDEQYF
TRBD2,TRBJ2-7,TRBV5-5,NA,TGTGCCAGCAGCTACACTAGCGGGATTTCCTACGAGCAGTACTTC,CASSYTSGISYEQYF
TRBD1,TRBJ2-5,TRBV6-5,NA,TGTGCCAGCAGTTACTCGAGGACAGGGAAAGAGACCCAGTACTTC,CASSYSRTGKETQYF
TRBD2,TRBJ2-3,TRBV7-2,NA,TGTGCCAGCAGCTTCGTGAGCGGGGGCGATGGCACAGATACGCAGTATTTT,CASSFVSGGDGTDTQYF
NA,TRBJ1-1,TRBV29-1,NA,TGCAGCGTTGTTGGGGGCGCGAACACTGAAGCTTTCTTT,CSVVGGANTEAFF
NA,TRBJ2-5,TRBV28,NA,TGTGCCAGCAGTCGACGGGGTGGGATCCAAGAGACCCAGTACTTC,CASSRRGGIQETQYF
TRBD2,TRBJ2-3,TRBV9,NA,TGTGCCAGCAGCGCATCAGCGGGGGGGCCTCAAGATACGCAGTATTTT,CASSASAGGPQDTQYF
NA,TRBJ1-2,TRBV19,once,TGTGCCAGTAGTATAGCCTTGGGAGCTAACTATGGCTACACCTTC,CASSIALGANYGYTF
NA,TRBJ2-7,TRBV7-9,NA,TGTGCCAGCAGCTTAGCGGGGGCGAGCTCCTACGAGCAGTACTTC,CASSLAGASSYEQYF
NA,TRBJ2-7,TRBV7-9,NA,TGTGCCAGCAGCGTCGTAGGGGACTACGAGCAGTACTTC,CASSVVGDYEQYF
TRBD2,TRBJ2-1,TRBV28,NA,TGTGCCAGCAGTTTACCAGCGGGGATTTACAATGAGCAGTTCTTC,CASSLPAGIYNEQFF
TRBD2,TRBJ2-1,TRBV9,NA,TGTGCCAGCAGCGTAGGAGGCGGGGGGGCATACAATGAGCAGTTCTTC,CASSVGGGGAYNEQFF
NA,TRBJ1-6,TRBV7-9,NA,TGTGCCAGCACCCGACCCCGGGCAGGGAAGTCACCCCTCCACTTT,CASTRPRAGKSPLHF
TRBD1,TRBJ1-1,TRBV4-1,NA,TGCGCCAGCAGCCTAGACAGGGGAGAAATCGGAGCTTTCTTT,CASSLDRGEIGAFF
NA,TRBJ1-2,TRBV14,NA,TGTGCCAGCAGCCAAGTTCCCATAGCCTACTATGGCTACACCTTC,CASSQVPIAYYGYTF
TRBD1,TRBJ2-5,TRBV7-2,NA,TGTGCCAGCAGCTTAAGCGGGACAGGGGCGGGTGAGACCCAGTACTTC,CASSLSGTGAGETQYF